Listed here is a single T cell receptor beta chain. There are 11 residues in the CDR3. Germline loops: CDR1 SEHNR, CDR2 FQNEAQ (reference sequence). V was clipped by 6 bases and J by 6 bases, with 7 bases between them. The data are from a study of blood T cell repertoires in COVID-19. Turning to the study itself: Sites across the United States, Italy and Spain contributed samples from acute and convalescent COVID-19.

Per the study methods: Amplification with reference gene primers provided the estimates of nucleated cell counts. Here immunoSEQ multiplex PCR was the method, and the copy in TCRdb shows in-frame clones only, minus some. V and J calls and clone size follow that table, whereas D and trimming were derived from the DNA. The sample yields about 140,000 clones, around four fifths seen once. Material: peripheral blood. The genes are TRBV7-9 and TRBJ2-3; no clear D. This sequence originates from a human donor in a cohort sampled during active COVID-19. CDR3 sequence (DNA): TGTGCCAGCAGTCCTAGGGATACGCAGTATTTT. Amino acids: CASSPRDTQYF. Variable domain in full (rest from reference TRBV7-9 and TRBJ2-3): DTGVSQNPRHKITKRGQNVTFRCDPISEHNRLYWYRQTLGQGPEFLTYFQNEAQLEKSRLLSDRFSAERPKGSFSTLEIQRTEQGDSAMYLCASSPRDTQYFGPGTRLTVL.